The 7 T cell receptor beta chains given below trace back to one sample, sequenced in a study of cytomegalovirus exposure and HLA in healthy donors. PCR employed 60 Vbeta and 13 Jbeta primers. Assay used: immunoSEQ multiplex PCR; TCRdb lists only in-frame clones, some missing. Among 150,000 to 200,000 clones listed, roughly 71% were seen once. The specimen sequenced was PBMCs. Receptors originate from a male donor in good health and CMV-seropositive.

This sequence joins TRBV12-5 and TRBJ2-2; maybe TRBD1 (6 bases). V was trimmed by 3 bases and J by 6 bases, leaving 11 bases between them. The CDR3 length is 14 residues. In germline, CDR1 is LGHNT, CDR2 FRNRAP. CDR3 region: CASGFHTGSGELFF. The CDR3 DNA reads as TGTGCTAGTGGTTTCCACACAGGGTCCGGGGAGCTGTTTTTT.

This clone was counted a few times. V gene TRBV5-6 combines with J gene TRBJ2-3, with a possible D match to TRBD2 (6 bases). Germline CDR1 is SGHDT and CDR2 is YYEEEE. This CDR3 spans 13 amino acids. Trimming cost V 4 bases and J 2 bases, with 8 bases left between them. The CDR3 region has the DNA TGTGCCAGCAGCCCGGGGGACACAGATACGCAGTATTTT. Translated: CASSPGDTDTQYF.

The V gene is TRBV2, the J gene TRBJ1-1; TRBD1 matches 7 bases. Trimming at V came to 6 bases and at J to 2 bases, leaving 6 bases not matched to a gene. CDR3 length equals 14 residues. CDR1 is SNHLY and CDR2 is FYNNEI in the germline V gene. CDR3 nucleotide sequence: TGTGCCAGCAGGGCCGGGACAGCTAACACTGAAGCTTTCTTT. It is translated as CASRAGTANTEAFF.

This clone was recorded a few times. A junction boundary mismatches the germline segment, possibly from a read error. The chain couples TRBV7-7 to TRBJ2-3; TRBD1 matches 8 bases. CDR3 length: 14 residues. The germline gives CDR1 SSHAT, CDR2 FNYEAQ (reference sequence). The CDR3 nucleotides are TGTGCTAGCAGCCCTGGACAGGGCTCAGATACGCAGTATTTT. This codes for CASSPGQGSDTQYF.

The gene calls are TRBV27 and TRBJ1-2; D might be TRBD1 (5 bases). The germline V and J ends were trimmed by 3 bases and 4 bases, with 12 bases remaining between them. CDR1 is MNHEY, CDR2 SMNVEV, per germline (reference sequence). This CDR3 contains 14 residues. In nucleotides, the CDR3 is TGTGCCAGCAGTTTTTGGGGGGGAAGCTATGGCTACACCTTC. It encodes CASSFWGGSYGYTF.

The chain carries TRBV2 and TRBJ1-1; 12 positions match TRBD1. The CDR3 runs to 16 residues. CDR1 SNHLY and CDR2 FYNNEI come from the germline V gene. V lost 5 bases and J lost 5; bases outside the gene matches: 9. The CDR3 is CASSSAGTGGLTEAFF. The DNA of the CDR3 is TGTGCCAGCAGTTCCGCCGGGACAGGGGGCCTTACTGAAGCTTTCTTT.

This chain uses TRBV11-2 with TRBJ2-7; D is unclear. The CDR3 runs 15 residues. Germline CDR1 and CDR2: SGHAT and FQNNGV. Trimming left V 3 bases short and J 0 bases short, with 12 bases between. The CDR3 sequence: CASSFRQDSSYEQYF. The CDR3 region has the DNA TGTGCCAGCAGCTTTCGTCAGGATAGCTCCTACGAGCAGTACTTC. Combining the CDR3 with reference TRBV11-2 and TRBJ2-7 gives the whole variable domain EAGVAQSPRYKIIEKRQSVAFWCNPISGHATLYWYQQILGQGPKLLIQFQNNGVVDDSQLPKDRFSAERLKGVDSTLKIQPAKLEDSAVYLCASSFRQDSSYEQYFGPGTRLTVT.